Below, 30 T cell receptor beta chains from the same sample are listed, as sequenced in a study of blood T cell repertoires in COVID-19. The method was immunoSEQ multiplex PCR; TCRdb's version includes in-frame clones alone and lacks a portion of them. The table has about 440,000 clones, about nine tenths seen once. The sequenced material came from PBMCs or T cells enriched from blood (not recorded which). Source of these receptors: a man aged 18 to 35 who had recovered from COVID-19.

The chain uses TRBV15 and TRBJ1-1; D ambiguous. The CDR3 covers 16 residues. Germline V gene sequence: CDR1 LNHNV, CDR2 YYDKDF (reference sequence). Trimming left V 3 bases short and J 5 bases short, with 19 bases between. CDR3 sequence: CATSREYTRANTEAFF. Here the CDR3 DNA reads TGTGCCACCAGCAGGGAATACACGCGGGCGAATACTGAAGCTTTCTTT.

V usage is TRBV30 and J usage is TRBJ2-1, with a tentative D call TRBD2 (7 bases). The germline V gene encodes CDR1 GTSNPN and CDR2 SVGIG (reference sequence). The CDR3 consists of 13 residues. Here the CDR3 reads CACGGGATNEQFF. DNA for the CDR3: TGTGCTTGCGGGGGCGGGGCAACCAATGAGCAGTTCTTC.

CDR3 residues: CASSQTGSEAFF. For the CDR3, the DNA is TGTGCCAGCAGCCAGACGGGGAGTGAAGCTTTCTTT. This rearrangement joins TRBV3-1 (or the pseudogene TRBV3-2) to TRBJ1-1; D is undetermined. Germline V gene sequence: CDR1 LGHDT, CDR2 YNNKEL (reference sequence). V was pared by 3 bases and J by 7 bases, with 9 bases between. The CDR3 is 12 residues long.

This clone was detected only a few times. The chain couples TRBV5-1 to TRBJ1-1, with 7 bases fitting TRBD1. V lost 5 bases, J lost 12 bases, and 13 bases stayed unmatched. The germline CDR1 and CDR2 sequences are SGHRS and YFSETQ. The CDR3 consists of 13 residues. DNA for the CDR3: TGCGCCAGCAGTTACAGCCGGGACAGTTTTCCTTTCTTT. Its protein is CASSYSRDSFPFF.

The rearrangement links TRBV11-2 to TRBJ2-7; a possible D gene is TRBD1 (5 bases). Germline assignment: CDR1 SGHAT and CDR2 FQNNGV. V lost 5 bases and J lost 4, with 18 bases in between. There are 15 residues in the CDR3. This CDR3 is CASSAGKLWPYEQYF. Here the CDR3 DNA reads TGTGCCAGCAGCGCAGGGAAACTTTGGCCTTACGAGCAGTACTTC. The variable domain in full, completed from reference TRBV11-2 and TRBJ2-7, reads EAGVAQSPRYKIIEKRQSVAFWCNPISGHATLYWYQQILGQGPKLLIQFQNNGVVDDSQLPKDRFSAERLKGVDSTLKIQPAKLEDSAVYLCASSAGKLWPYEQYFGPGTRLTVT.

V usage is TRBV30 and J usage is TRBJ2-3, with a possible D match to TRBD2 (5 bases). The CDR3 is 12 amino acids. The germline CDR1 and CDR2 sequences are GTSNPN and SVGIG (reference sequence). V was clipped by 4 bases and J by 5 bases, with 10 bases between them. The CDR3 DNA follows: TGTGCCTGGATTGTAGCGCTAGATACGCAGTATTTT. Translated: CAWIVALDTQYF.

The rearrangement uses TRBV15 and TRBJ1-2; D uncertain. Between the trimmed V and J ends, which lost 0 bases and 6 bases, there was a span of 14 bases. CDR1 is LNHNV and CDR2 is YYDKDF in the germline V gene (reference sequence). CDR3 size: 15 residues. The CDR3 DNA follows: TGTGCCACCAGCAGAGATCGTCGGTCGGCGGATGGCTACACCTTC. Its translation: CATSRDRRSADGYTF.

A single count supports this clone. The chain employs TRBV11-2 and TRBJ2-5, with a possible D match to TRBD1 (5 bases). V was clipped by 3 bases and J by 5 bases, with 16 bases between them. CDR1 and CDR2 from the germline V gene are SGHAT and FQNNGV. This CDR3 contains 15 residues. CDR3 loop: CASSFTDIRGETQYF. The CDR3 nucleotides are TGTGCCAGCAGCTTCACGGACATTCGTGGGGAGACCCAGTACTTC.

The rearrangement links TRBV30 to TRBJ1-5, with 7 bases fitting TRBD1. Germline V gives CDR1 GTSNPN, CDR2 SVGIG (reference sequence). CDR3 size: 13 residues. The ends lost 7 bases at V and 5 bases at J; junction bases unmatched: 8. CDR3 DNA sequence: TGTGCCTTCGACCCTCAGGGGGATCAGCCCCAGCATTTT. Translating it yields CAFDPQGDQPQHF.

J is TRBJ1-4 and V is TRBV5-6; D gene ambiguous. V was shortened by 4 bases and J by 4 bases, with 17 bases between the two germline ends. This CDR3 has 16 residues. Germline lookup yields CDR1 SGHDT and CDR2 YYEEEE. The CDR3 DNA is TGTGCCAGCAGCACATGGCGTGGAGGGATTAATGAAAAACTGTTTTTT. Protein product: CASSTWRGGINEKLFF.

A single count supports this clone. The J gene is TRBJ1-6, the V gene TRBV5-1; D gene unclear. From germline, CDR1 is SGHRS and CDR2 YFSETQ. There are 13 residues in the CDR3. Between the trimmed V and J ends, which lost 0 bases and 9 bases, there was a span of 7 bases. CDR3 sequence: CASSLASRSPLHF. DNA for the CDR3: TGCGCCAGCAGCTTGGCCTCTCGTTCACCCCTCCACTTT.

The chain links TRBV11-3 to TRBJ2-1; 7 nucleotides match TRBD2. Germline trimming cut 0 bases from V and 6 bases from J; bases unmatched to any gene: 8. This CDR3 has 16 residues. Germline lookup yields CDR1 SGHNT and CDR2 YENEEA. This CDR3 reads CASSLEAGVPFNEQFF. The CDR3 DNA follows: TGTGCCAGCAGCTTAGAGGCGGGAGTCCCCTTCAATGAGCAGTTCTTC. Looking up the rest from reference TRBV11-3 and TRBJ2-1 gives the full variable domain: EAGVVQSPRYKIIEKKQPVAFWCNPISGHNTLYWYLQNLGQGPELLIRYENEEAVDDSQLPKDRFSAERLKGVDSTLKIQPAELGDSAVYLCASSLEAGVPFNEQFFGPGTRLTVL.

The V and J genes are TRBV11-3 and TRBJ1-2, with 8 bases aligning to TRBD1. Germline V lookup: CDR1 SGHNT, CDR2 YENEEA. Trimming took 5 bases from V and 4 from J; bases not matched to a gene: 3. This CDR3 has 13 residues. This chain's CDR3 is CASSPQGGYGYTF. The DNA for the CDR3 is TGTGCCAGCAGCCCACAGGGGGGCTATGGCTACACCTTC.

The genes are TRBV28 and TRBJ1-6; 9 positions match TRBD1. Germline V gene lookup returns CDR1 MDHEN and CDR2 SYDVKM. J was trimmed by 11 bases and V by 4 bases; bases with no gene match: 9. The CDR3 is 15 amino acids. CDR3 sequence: CASSYPGQGLTPLHF. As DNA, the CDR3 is TGTGCCAGCAGTTATCCGGGACAGGGTCTTACACCCCTCCACTTT.

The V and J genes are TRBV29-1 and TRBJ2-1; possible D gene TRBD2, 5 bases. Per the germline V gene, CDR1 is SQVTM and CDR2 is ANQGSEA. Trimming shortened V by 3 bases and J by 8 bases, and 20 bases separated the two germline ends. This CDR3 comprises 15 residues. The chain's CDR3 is CSVDDLARNGDEQFF. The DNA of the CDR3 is TGCAGCGTTGACGATCTAGCACGCAACGGAGATGAGCAGTTCTTC.

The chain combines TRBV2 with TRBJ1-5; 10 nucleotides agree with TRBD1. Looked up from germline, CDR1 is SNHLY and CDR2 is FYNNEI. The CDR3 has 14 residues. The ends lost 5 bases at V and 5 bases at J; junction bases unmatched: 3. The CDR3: CASSSDRGYQPQHF. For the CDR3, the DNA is TGTGCCAGCAGTTCGGACAGGGGGTATCAGCCCCAGCATTTT.

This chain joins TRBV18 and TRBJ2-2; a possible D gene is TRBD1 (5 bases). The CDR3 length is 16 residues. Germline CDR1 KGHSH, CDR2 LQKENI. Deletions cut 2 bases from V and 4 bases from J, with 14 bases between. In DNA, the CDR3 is TGTGCCAGCTCACCAACCCACCCAGGGCTCACCGGGGAGCTGTTTTTT. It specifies CASSPTHPGLTGELFF.

As DNA, the CDR3 is TGTGCCAGCTCCTACGGTGGGACAGAAGGCTACACCTTC. Residues: CASSYGGTEGYTF. J is TRBJ1-2 and V is TRBV9; 7 positions agree with TRBD1. CDR3 length: 13 amino acids. J gave up 8 bases and V 7 bases, and 11 bases lay outside the gene matches. Germline CDR1 reads SGDLS; CDR2 reads YYNGEE.

CDR3 sequence: CASSSRGRNTIYF. As DNA, the CDR3 is TGTGCCAGCAGCAGCAGGGGACGAAACACCATATATTTT. The chain employs TRBV28 and TRBJ1-3; D perhaps matches TRBD1 (6 bases). This CDR3 has 13 amino acids. Germline-derived CDR1 and CDR2 are MDHEN and SYDVKM. Trimming left V 6 bases short and J 5 bases short, with 11 bases between.

The DNA of the CDR3 is TGTGCCAGCAGCCACGGCGGGGTCGTCACCTTC. This encodes CASSHGGVVTF. The chain employs TRBV9 and TRBJ1-2; D is unclear. This CDR3 comprises 11 residues. Trimming shortened V by 4 bases and J by 13 bases, and 14 bases separated the two germline ends. The germline V gene has CDR1 SGDLS and CDR2 YYNGEE. The full variable domain, completed using reference TRBV9 and TRBJ1-2, is DSGVTQTPKHLITATGQRVTLRCSPRSGDLSVYWYQQSLDQGLQFLIQYYNGEERAKGNILERFSAQQFPDLHSELNLSSLELGDSALYFCASSHGGVVTFGSGTRLTVV.

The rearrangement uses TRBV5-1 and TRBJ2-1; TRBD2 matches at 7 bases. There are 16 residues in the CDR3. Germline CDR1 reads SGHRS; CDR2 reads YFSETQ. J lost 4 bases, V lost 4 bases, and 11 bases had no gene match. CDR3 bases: TGCGCCAGCAGCAAGGGCGGGAGTATCGGTTACAATGAGCAGTTCTTC. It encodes CASSKGGSIGYNEQFF.

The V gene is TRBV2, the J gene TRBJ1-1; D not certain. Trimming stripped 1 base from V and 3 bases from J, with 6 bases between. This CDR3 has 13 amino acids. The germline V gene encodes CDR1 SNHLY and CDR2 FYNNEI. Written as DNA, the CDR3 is TGTGCCAGCAGTGAAGTCCAGGACACTGAAGCTTTCTTT. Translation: CASSEVQDTEAFF. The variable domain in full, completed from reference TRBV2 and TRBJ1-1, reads EPEVTQTPSHQVTQMGQEVILRCVPISNHLYFYWYRQILGQKVEFLVSFYNNEISEKSEIFDDQFSVERPDGSNFTLKIRSTKLEDSAMYFCASSEVQDTEAFFGQGTRLTVV.

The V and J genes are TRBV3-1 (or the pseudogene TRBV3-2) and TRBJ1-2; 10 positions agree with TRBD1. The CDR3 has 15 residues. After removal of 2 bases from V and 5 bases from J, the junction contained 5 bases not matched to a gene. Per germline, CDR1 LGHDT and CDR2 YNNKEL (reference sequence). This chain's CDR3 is CASSQRWDRGYGYTF. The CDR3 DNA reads TGTGCCAGCAGCCAAAGATGGGACAGGGGTTATGGCTACACCTTC.

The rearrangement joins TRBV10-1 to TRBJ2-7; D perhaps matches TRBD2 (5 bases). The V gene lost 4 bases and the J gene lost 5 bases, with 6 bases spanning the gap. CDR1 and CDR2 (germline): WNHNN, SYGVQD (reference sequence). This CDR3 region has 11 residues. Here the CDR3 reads CASSGENEQYF. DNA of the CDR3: TGCGCCAGCAGTGGGGAGAACGAGCAGTACTTC.

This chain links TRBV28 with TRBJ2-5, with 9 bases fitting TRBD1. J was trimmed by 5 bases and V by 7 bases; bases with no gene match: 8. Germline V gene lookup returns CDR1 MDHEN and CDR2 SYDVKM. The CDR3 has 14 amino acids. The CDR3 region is CASKGQGSFETQYF. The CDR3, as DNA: TGTGCCAGCAAGGGACAGGGATCGTTTGAGACCCAGTACTTC.

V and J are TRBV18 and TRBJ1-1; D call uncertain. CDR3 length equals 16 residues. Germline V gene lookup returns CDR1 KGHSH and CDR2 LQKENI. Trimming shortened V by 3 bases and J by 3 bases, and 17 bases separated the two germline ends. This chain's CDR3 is CASSPRVLWADTEAFF. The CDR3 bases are TGTGCCAGCTCACCGAGGGTCTTATGGGCGGACACTGAAGCTTTCTTT.

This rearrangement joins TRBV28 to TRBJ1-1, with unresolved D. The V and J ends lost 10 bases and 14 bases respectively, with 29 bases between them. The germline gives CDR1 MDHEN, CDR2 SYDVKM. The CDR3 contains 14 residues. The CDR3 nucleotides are TGTGCCACGCTCCCCACCCAGTCCCAGGCCCGAGTCTTCTTT. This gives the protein CATLPTQSQARVFF.

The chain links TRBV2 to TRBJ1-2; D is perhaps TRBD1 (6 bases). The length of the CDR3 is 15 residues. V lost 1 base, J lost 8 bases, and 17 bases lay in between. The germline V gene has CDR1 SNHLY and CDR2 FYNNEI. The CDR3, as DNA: TGTGCCAGCAGTGAAGTTACAGGGCCCCTTGGGGGCTACACCTTC. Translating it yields CASSEVTGPLGGYTF.

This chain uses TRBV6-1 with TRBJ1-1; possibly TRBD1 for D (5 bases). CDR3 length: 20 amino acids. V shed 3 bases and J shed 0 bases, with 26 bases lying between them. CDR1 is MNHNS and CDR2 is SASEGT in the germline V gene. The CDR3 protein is CASSEHPGHYTYPMNTEAFF. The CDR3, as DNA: TGTGCCAGCAGTGAGCACCCAGGACACTATACTTACCCTATGAACACTGAAGCTTTCTTT.

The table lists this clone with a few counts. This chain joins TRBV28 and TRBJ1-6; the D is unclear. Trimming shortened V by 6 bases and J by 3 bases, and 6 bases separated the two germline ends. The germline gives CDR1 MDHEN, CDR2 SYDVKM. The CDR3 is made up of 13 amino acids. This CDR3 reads CASRQNYNSPLHF. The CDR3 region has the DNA TGTGCCAGCAGGCAGAACTATAATTCACCCCTCCACTTT.